This section outlines one T cell receptor beta chain sequence together with its context. What it recognizes is unknown. A second about 6 to 11 cycle PCR used barcoded and J-beta primers. TCRdb itself ran the 5' RACE reads through MiXCR, one entry per CDR3 protein. The sample holds some 690,000 distinct CDR3 sequences, about 20% seen once. These data originate in a study of blood T cells in healthy people across ages. J lost 1 base, V lost 5 bases, and 4 bases had no gene match. The germline V gene encodes CDR1 SEHNR and CDR2 FQNEAQ (reference sequence). The CDR3 is 14 amino acids. Study observations and caveats: Naive and antigen-experienced cells were not separated, limiting conclusive comparison.

The receptor was isolated from a man between 65 and 85 years old in good health. The chain is built from TRBV7-9 and TRBJ2-7; TRBD1 matches 8 bases. The sequenced sample consisted of blood. CDR3 nucleotides: TGTGCCAGCAGCGAACAGGGGGAGTCCTACGAGCAGTACGTC. Protein sequence: CASSEQGESYEQYV.